The sequence of this T cell receptor (beta chain) was determined in a study of T cells in Graves' hyperthyroidism and ophthalmopathy. Germline V gene sequence: CDR1 MNHNY, CDR2 SVGAGI (reference sequence). The CDR3 sequence is 13 residues long. Trimming pared 2 bases from V and 3 bases from J, leaving 4 bases between. This clonotype was seen a handful of times. RNA transcripts were the template for amplifying TCR beta CDR3 regions. RT-PCR in the first round (using the HTBI primer set) targeted the TCR CDR3. TCRdb fed the multiplex PCR reads into MiXCR, producing one record per CDR3 protein. The sample includes approximately 400,000 distinct CDR3 sequences, 25% of them seen just once.

The rearrangement links TRBV6-6 to TRBJ2-2; no reliable D call. Sequencing was performed on blood. This clonotype was sampled from a man in his forties or fifties with Graves' hyperthyroidism. CDR3 coding DNA: TGTGCCAGCAGTTACACACACACCGGGGAGCTGTTTTTT. Amino acids: CASSYTHTGELFF.